Listed below are T cell receptor beta chains from one sample, sequenced in a study of naive and memory T cell subsets. TCRdb reprocessed the UMI-ligation and nested PCR reads via MiXCR and lists one record per CDR3 protein. The table shows roughly 100,000 distinct CDR3 sequences, with about 14% occurring only once. Input material: naive CD8+ T cells from blood. The receptors come from a human donor in good health. The CDR3 runs from the conserved cysteine through the conserved F or W. The D gene is left open where the match is weak. Not every row has a clone size; where given, it reads once, few, many or a size class.

TRBD1 | few | TRBJ2-7 | TRBV4-3 | TGCGCCAGCAGCCAAGATGTGGGACAGGGTTCCTCCTACGAGCAGTACTTC | CASSQDVGQGSSYEQYF
. | . | TRBJ2-5 | TRBV28 | TGTGCCAGCTCTGCGGGGTACCAAGAGACCCAGTACTTC | CASSAGYQETQYF
. | . | TRBJ2-1 | TRBV12-3/TRBV12-4 | TGTGCCAGCAGTGTCACTCCCGGGACCAGGAGCCCCAATGAGCAGTTCTTC | CASSVTPGTRSPNEQFF
. | . | TRBJ1-5 | TRBV7-6 | TGTGCCAGCAGCGAATACGAGGAGAGGGATCAGCCCCAGCATTTT | CASSEYEERDQPQHF
TRBD1 | . | TRBJ2-7 | TRBV28 | TGTGCCAGCAGGGCGACAGGGGGCTACGAGCAGTACTTC | CASRATGGYEQYF
TRBD2 | . | TRBJ2-1 | TRBV14 | TGTGCCAGCAGCGCGACTAGCGGGAGAGACAATGAGCAGTTCTTC | CASSATSGRDNEQFF
. | . | TRBJ1-6 | TRBV11-2 | TGTGCCAGCAGCCAAGATTATTCACCCCTCCACTTT | CASSQDYSPLHF
. | . | TRBJ2-3 | TRBV3-1 | TGTGCCAGCAGCCGCTTCGGCAGTGGCACAGATACGCAGTATTTT | CASSRFGSGTDTQYF
. | once | TRBJ2-2 | TRBV2 | TGTGCCAGCATTGGGTCAGTAAACACCGGGGAGCTGTTTTTT | CASIGSVNTGELFF
TRBD2 | . | TRBJ2-1 | TRBV5-4 | TGTGCCAGCAGCTTTAAAACTAGCGGGGAGAATGAGCAGTTCTTC | CASSFKTSGENEQFF
. | . | TRBJ1-1 | TRBV2 | TGTGCCAGCAGTGAAGTAGTGTGGAGAGCTTTCTTT | CASSEVVWRAFF
. | . | TRBJ2-5 | TRBV12-3/TRBV12-4 | TGTGCCAGCAGTTTAGCTACTAGCAGGGCCGAGACCCAGTACTTC | CASSLATSRAETQYF
TRBD2 | few | TRBJ2-4 | TRBV28 | TGTGCCAGCAGTGGTAGCGGGGGGTTGGCCAAAAACATTCAGTACTTC | CASSGSGGLAKNIQYF
TRBD1 | few | TRBJ1-2 | TRBV10-3 | TGTGCCATCCGTATGTCGACAGGGTTTATCGACTACACCTTC | CAIRMSTGFIDYTF
. | many | TRBJ2-7 | TRBV12-2 | TGTGCAGATCACTACGAGCAGTACTTC | CADHYEQYF
. | . | TRBJ1-5 | TRBV4-2 | TGTGCCAGCAGCCAAGAGCCAGCCACAATGGGGAATCAGCCCCAGCATTTT | CASSQEPATMGNQPQHF
TRBD1 | many | TRBJ2-3 | TRBV6-5 | TGTGCCAGCAGTCCCTTACTCAGGGGGCCCACAGATACGCAGTATTTT | CASSPLLRGPTDTQYF
. | . | TRBJ2-7 | TRBV9 | TGTGCCAGCAGCGTAGCCAACGGCTTGGAAGGCGAGCAGTACTTC | CASSVANGLEGEQYF
. | . | TRBJ2-1 | TRBV9 | TGTGCCAGCAGCGTAGGTTCGGGAGACAATGAGCAGTTCTTC | CASSVGSGDNEQFF
. | . | TRBJ1-5 | TRBV4-2 | TGTGCCAGCAGCCAATGGTTTGGGAACTCTCAGCCCCAGCATTTT | CASSQWFGNSQPQHF
. | few | TRBJ2-7 | TRBV14 | TGTGCCAGCAGCCAAGATTTCGGGGGATGGGAGCAGTACTTC | CASSQDFGGWEQYF
. | . | TRBJ2-4 | TRBV27 | TGTGCCAGCAGTTTGGGAGGATTAAACATTCAGTACTTC | CASSLGGLNIQYF
. | many | TRBJ2-2 | TRBV4-3 | TGCGCCAGCAGCCAAGATAGGCTCGCGAACACCGGGGAGCTGTTTTTT | CASSQDRLANTGELFF
TRBD2 | few | TRBJ2-3 | TRBV9 | TGTGCCAGCAGCGGCCTAGCGGGGGGCCGCACAGATACGCAGTATTTT | CASSGLAGGRTDTQYF
TRBD1 | many | TRBJ1-2 | TRBV25-1 | TGTGCCAGCGCCGGACAGGCCGCCGAGGGCTATGGCTACACCTTC | CASAGQAAEGYGYTF
. | . | TRBJ2-7 | TRBV20-1 | TGCAGTGCTAGGGGGGGACAGAAGACCTACGAGCAGTACTTC | CSARGGQKTYEQYF
. | once | TRBJ2-1 | TRBV11-1 | TGTGCCAGCAGCCTACAGGGACGCCGTCCTTTCCCTGAGCAGTTCTTC | CASSLQGRRPFPEQFF
. | few | TRBJ2-7 | TRBV29-1 | TGCAGCGTTGGGGTAAACTACGAGCAGTACTTC | CSVGVNYEQYF
. | few | TRBJ2-7 | TRBV7-9 | TGTGCCAGCGCAGGGGGGTCCGAGCAGTACTTC | CASAGGSEQYF
. | . | TRBJ1-2 | TRBV12-3/TRBV12-4 | TGTGCCAGAACCCCCTGGGCATTCACCCCTTGTGGCTACACCTTC | CARTPWAFTPCGYTF
. | few | TRBJ1-6 | TRBV27 | TGTGCCAGCAGTGCCCATAATTCACCCCTCCACTTT | CASSAHNSPLHF